These T cell receptor beta chains were read from a single sample in a study of post-analysis software for immune sequencing data. TCRdb redid the calling of the PCR reads with MiXCR, one entry per CDR3 protein. The sample shows about 540,000 distinct CDR3 sequences, approximately 34% of them seen only once. The sample taken for sequencing was blood. The receptor source for this set is a girl aged 2-17 years with multiple sclerosis. Both conserved end residues are part of each CDR3. The D gene is left open where the match is weak. The listing skips clone size in some rows; elsewhere it reads once, few, many or a size class.

CDR3	DNA	D	size	V	J
CSARDGLHEQYF	TGCAGTGCTAGGGACGGGCTACACGAGCAGTACTTC	-	-	TRBV20-1	TRBJ2-7
CASSFQGGVGNEQYF	TGTGCCAGCAGTTTTCAGGGCGGCGTGGGGAACGAGCAGTACTTC	-	-	TRBV27	TRBJ2-7
CASSPAEGSGGADTQYF	TGTGCCAGCAGCCCGGCGGAGGGTAGCGGGGGGGCAGATACGCAGTATTTT	TRBD2	few	TRBV4-2	TRBJ2-3
CASSSHRGPRAKNIQYF	TGTGCCAGCAGCTCCCACAGGGGGCCGAGGGCCAAAAACATTCAGTACTTC	TRBD1	-	TRBV7-9	TRBJ2-4
CASSFGSHYGYTF	TGTGCCAGCAGTTTCGGCAGTCACTATGGCTACACCTTC	-	-	TRBV12-3/TRBV12-4	TRBJ1-2
CASSLVRGLHSPLHF	TGTGCCAGCAGCTTAGTCAGGGGGCTGCATTCACCCCTCCACTTT	TRBD1	-	TRBV11-1	TRBJ1-6
CASSNPRGTPTNTGELFF	TGTGCCAGCAGTAACCCCAGAGGGACACCTACTAACACCGGGGAGCTGTTTTTT	-	-	TRBV6-2/TRBV6-3	TRBJ2-2
CATIGTAWVGKQFF	TGTGCTACGATCGGGACCGCTTGGGTAGGGAAGCAGTTCTTC	-	-	TRBV6-5	TRBJ2-1
CSARDPLAGVADTQYF	TGCAGTGCTAGAGATCCTCTAGCGGGGGTCGCAGATACGCAGTATTTT	TRBD2	-	TRBV20-1	TRBJ2-3
CASSQPRANQPQHF	TGCGCCAGCAGTCAACCCCGGGCGAATCAGCCCCAGCATTTT	-	-	TRBV23-1	TRBJ1-5
CASSFRAGGSEQYF	TGTGCCAGCAGCTTCCGGGCGGGGGGGAGCGAGCAGTACTTC	TRBD2	-	TRBV5-6	TRBJ2-7
CASSPTGDYGYTF	TGTGCCAGCAGCCCGACAGGAGACTATGGCTACACCTTC	-	many	TRBV5-1	TRBJ1-2
CSASGGPGLALYF	TGCAGTGCTAGTGGGGGTCCGGGACTAGCGTTGTATTTT	TRBD2	-	TRBV20-1	TRBJ2-3
CASSLGGTGYNSPLHF	TGTGCCAGCAGCTTAGGTGGGACAGGATATAATTCACCCCTCCACTTT	TRBD1	-	TRBV7-9	TRBJ1-6
CATRKGPGTTNEKLFF	TGTGCCACGCGGAAAGGGCCAGGAACAACTAATGAAAAACTGTTTTTT	-	few	TRBV15	TRBJ1-4
CASSLRIWGSPETQYF	TGTGCCAGCAGCTTAAGAATATGGGGCTCCCCCGAGACCCAGTACTTC	-	few	TRBV11-2	TRBJ2-5
CASSLEGGPGDGKNIQYF	TGTGCCAGCAGCTTAGAAGGGGGACCTGGGGACGGGAAAAACATTCAGTACTTC	-	-	TRBV7-9	TRBJ2-4
CASSYLLVTETQYF	TGTGCCAGCAGTTACCTGCTAGTCACAGAGACCCAGTACTTC	-	-	TRBV6-2/TRBV6-3	TRBJ2-5
CASSELDRGVVQYF	TGTGCCAGCAGTGAACTGGACAGGGGGGTAGTGCAGTACTTC	TRBD1	-	TRBV6-1	TRBJ2-7
CASSVGRGYSSYEQYF	TGTGCCAGCAGCGTTGGACGGGGTTACTCCTCCTACGAGCAGTACTTC	-	-	TRBV5-6	TRBJ2-7
CASSPQQGDSYERYF	TGTGCCAGCAGTCCACAGCAGGGGGACTCCTACGAGCGGTACTTC	-	-	TRBV12-3/TRBV12-4	TRBJ2-7
CASSLEGLSKFF	TGCGCCAGCAGCTTGGAAGGACTCTCGAAGTTCTTC	-	-	TRBV5-1	TRBJ2-1
CSVVSGGPTSYNEQFF	TGCAGCGTTGTCTCTGGGGGGCCAACTTCCTACAATGAGCAGTTCTTC	-	-	TRBV29-1	TRBJ2-1
CASSQTGWETQYF	TGTGCCAGCAGCCAAACCGGGTGGGAGACCCAGTACTTC	-	few	TRBV3-1	TRBJ2-5
CASSQVVGSYEQYF	TGTGCCAGCAGCCAAGTCGTAGGTTCCTACGAGCAGTACTTC	-	few	TRBV14	TRBJ2-7
CASSFRKGLAGGPVSYEQYF	TGCGCCAGCAGCTTCCGCAAGGGACTAGCGGGGGGCCCCGTCTCCTACGAGCAGTACTTC	TRBD2	-	TRBV5-1	TRBJ2-7
CSARTSGDLRAQYF	TGCAGTGCTAGGACTAGCGGGGACCTCCGAGCCCAGTACTTC	TRBD2	-	TRBV20-1	TRBJ2-5
CASSRRLEGAGSEAFF	TGCGCCAGCAGCCGAAGACTTGAGGGCGCTGGGTCTGAAGCTTTCTTT	-	-	TRBV5-1	TRBJ1-1
CASSFGQGDTGELFF	TGCGCCAGCAGCTTCGGACAGGGAGACACCGGGGAGCTGTTTTTT	TRBD1	-	TRBV5-1	TRBJ2-2
CASGPVSGYGYTF	TGTGCCAGCGGGCCCGTTAGCGGCTATGGCTACACCTTC	-	-	TRBV6-5	TRBJ1-2
CASAPPRPSVSGGAYDFNSDTQYF	TGCGCCAGCGCCCCTCCCAGACCGAGTGTTAGCGGGGGGGCCTACGACTTCAATTCAGATACGCAGTATTTT	TRBD2	-	TRBV5-1	TRBJ2-3
CASSRGHLSSYNEQYF	TGTGCCAGCAGCCGGGGGCACTTGAGCTCCTACAATGAGCAGTACTTC	-	few	TRBV6-5	TRBJ2-7
CASSFRSGNEQFF	TGTGCCAGCAGCTTTAGGTCTGGGAATGAGCAGTTCTTC	-	-	TRBV5-6	TRBJ2-1
CSAGDRTNTGELFF	TGCAGCGCGGGGGACAGAACAAACACCGGGGAGCTGTTTTTT	-	-	TRBV29-1	TRBJ2-2
CSATGAGNTEAFF	TGCAGTGCTACGGGGGCGGGGAACACTGAAGCTTTCTTT	-	few	TRBV20-1	TRBJ1-1
CASSFRSRLGGSYEQYF	TGCGCCAGCAGCTTTCGTAGTCGATTAGGAGGCTCCTACGAGCAGTACTTC	-	-	TRBV5-1	TRBJ2-7
CASSPGTTGLEKLFF	TGTGCCAGCAGTCCCGGCACTACAGGGTTGGAAAAACTGTTTTTT	-	few	TRBV6-6	TRBJ1-4
CASSGRDRGNEKLFF	TGTGCCAGCAGCGGCCGGGACAGGGGGAATGAAAAACTGTTTTTT	TRBD1	once	TRBV7-9	TRBJ1-4
CASSTMRANEQFF	TGTGCCAGCAGTACGATGCGGGCCAATGAGCAGTTCTTC	-	-	TRBV27	TRBJ2-1
CASTLWKAGGNEQFF	TGTGCCAGCACCTTGTGGAAAGCGGGGGGAAATGAGCAGTTCTTC	TRBD2	-	TRBV5-5	TRBJ2-1
CASSREAGTISSYEQYF	TGTGCCAGCAGCCGAGAAGCGGGGACCATATCCTCTTACGAGCAGTACTTC	TRBD2	-	TRBV4-2	TRBJ2-7
CSARDLRQIYGYTF	TGCAGTGCTAGAGATCTGCGGCAGATCTATGGCTACACCTTC	-	-	TRBV20-1	TRBJ1-2
CASSKGQGPYNSPLHF	TGCGCCAGCAGCAAAGGACAGGGCCCCTATAATTCACCCCTCCACTTT	TRBD1	-	TRBV5-1	TRBJ1-6
CASSGRTGRLEQYF	TGTGCCAGCAGTGGCCGGACAGGGCGGCTCGAGCAGTACTTC	TRBD1	few	TRBV6-1	TRBJ2-7
CSAKVPSYEQYF	TGCAGTGCCAAGGTACCCTCCTACGAGCAGTACTTC	-	few	TRBV20-1	TRBJ2-7